Presented here are 6 T cell receptor beta chains from one specimen sequenced in a study of shared clonotypes between healthy human individuals. Method: immunoSEQ multiplex PCR; TCRdb's copy keeps in-frame clones and lacks some. The sample consists of about 490,000 clones, approximately 79% of them appearing once. The sample was PBMCs. All receptors come from a middle-aged woman in good health. Some clones in this sample may be carry-over from other donors' samples.

The chain joins TRBV27 to TRBJ2-7, with 8 bases aligning to TRBD2. The J segment lost 7 bases and the V segment lost 6 bases, leaving 11 bases of the junction unmatched. The germline CDR1 and CDR2 sequences are MNHEY and SMNVEV (reference sequence). The CDR3 runs 14 residues. The CDR3 DNA reads as TGTGCCAGCAGCCTAGCCAGCGGGAGACGGGAGCAGTACTTC. It is translated as CASSLASGRREQYF.

V gene TRBV18 combines with J gene TRBJ1-1; D is unclear. Germline CDR1 KGHSH, CDR2 LQKENI. The CDR3 sequence is 14 residues long. V was cut by 3 bases and J by 1 base, with 9 bases left in between. CDR3 region: CASSPSTPNTEAFF. In DNA form, the CDR3 reads TGTGCCAGCTCACCCTCGACACCGAACACTGAAGCTTTCTTT. The full variable domain, its missing parts supplied by reference TRBV18 and TRBJ1-1, is NAGVMQNPRHLVRRRGQEARLRCSPMKGHSHVYWYRQLPEEGLKFMVYLQKENIIDESGMPKERFSAEFPKEGPSILRIQQVVRGDSAAYFCASSPSTPNTEAFFGQGTRLTVV.

The J gene is TRBJ2-7, the V gene TRBV27, with D tentatively TRBD1 (5 bases). Germline CDR1 reads MNHEY; CDR2 reads SMNVEV (reference sequence). The CDR3 covers 15 residues. Between the trimmed V and J ends, which lost 3 bases and 2 bases, there was a span of 14 bases. CDR3 region: CASSFRGSTAYEQYF. In nucleotides, the CDR3 is TGTGCCAGCAGTTTTAGGGGCAGCACGGCCTACGAGCAGTACTTC.

The V gene is TRBV28, the J gene TRBJ1-4; maybe TRBD1 (6 bases). The germline V gene encodes CDR1 MDHEN and CDR2 SYDVKM. The CDR3 spans 14 residues. With 7 bases removed from V and 8 bases from J, the gap between germline ends came to 17 bases. The CDR3 region has the DNA TGTGCCAGCACTGAAGGGGGGGCTCGGGAAAAACTGTTTTTT. As protein: CASTEGGAREKLFF.

The chain recombines TRBV6-5 with TRBJ2-7; 9 nucleotides align to TRBD1. V lost 4 bases and J lost 4; bases outside the gene matches: 5. The germline gives CDR1 MNHEY, CDR2 SVGAGI. This CDR3 has 14 residues. The CDR3 spells CASSSLQGAYEQYF. CDR3 DNA: TGTGCCAGCAGTTCCTTACAGGGGGCATACGAGCAGTACTTC.

The chain links TRBV5-1 to TRBJ1-1; unclear D gene. The length of the CDR3 is 12 residues. Germline V gene sequence: CDR1 SGHRS, CDR2 YFSETQ. V lost 6 bases and J lost 1, with 7 bases in between. CDR3 protein: CASKEPNTEAFF. CDR3 nucleotide sequence: TGCGCCAGCAAAGAGCCGAACACTGAAGCTTTCTTT.